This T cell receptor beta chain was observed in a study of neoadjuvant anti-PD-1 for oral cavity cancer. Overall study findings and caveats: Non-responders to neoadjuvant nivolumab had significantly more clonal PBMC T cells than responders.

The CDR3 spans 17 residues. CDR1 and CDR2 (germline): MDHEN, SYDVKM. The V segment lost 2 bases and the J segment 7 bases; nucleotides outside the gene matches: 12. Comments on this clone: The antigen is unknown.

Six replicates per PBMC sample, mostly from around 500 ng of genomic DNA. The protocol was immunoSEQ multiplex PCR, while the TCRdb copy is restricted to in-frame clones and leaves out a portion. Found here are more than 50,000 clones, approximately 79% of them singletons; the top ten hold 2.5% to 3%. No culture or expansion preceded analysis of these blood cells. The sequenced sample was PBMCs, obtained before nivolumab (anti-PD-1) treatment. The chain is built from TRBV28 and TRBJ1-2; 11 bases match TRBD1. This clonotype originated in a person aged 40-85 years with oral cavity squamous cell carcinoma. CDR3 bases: TGTGCCAGCAGTTTAGGGCTCGGGACAGGGGGTCGGAGTGGCTACACCTTC. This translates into CASSLGLGTGGRSGYTF.